A selection of T cell receptor beta chains follows, all from one sample in a study of CD8 T cells in ankylosing spondylitis. TCRdb reprocessed the 5' RACE reads with MiXCR, giving one entry per CDR3 protein. Of over 700,000 distinct CDR3 sequences in the sample, under 20% are singletons; the top ten hold under 20%. The sample was blood, either unsorted or a sorted T cell fraction (not recorded which). These receptors came from a male donor with ankylosing spondylitis. The CDR3 runs from the conserved cysteine through the conserved F or W. Fields, in order: V gene, clone size, D gene, J gene, CDR3 protein, CDR3 DNA. A D gene is named only where the DNA matches it firmly. Part of the rows lack a size; the others show once, few, many or a class for expanded clones.

>TRBV12-3/TRBV12-4|many|.|TRBJ1-1
CASSLGGLEAFF
TGTGCCAGCAGTTTGGGGGGGCTGGAAGCTTTCTTT
>TRBV9|few|TRBD2|TRBJ2-1
CASSLTSGNPNYNEQFF
TGTGCCAGCAGCTTGACTAGCGGGAACCCTAACTACAATGAGCAGTTCTTC
>TRBV5-1|.|.|TRBJ1-5
CASSLTAINQPQHF
TGCGCCAGCAGCTTGACAGCGATCAATCAGCCCCAGCATTTT
>TRBV5-1|.|.|TRBJ1-3
CASSPWTDPGNTIYF
TGCGCCAGCAGCCCGTGGACAGATCCGGGAAACACCATATATTTT
>TRBV7-9|.|TRBD1|TRBJ2-7
CASSLALDRTYEQYF
TGTGCCAGCAGCTTAGCTCTGGACAGGACCTACGAGCAGTACTTC
>TRBV5-1|few|TRBD1|TRBJ2-2
CASSSSTGTGVIGELFF
TGCGCCAGCAGCTCGTCCACCGGGACAGGGGTCATCGGGGAGCTGTTTTTT
>TRBV12-3/TRBV12-4|few|TRBD1|TRBJ2-4
CASGRAGQGGVPQYF
TGTGCCAGCGGACGGGCCGGACAGGGGGGAGTTCCCCAGTACTTC
>TRBV12-3/TRBV12-4|few|.|TRBJ1-6
CASSLARPNNSPLHF
TGTGCCAGCAGTTTAGCACGTCCGAATAATTCACCCCTCCACTTT
>TRBV12-5|.|TRBD2|TRBJ2-3
CASGFSSGSTDTQYF
TGTGCTAGTGGTTTCTCTAGCGGAAGCACAGATACGCAGTATTTT
>TRBV9|few|TRBD1|TRBJ1-6
CASSGTGEGDSPLHF
TGTGCCAGCAGCGGGACAGGCGAGGGTGATTCACCCCTCCACTTT
>TRBV28|few|.|TRBJ1-4
CASSFAFRGEKLFF
TGTGCCAGCAGTTTTGCGTTTCGGGGCGAAAAACTGTTTTTT
>TRBV20-1|.|.|TRBJ2-1
CSARDSVGINEQFF
TGCAGTGCTAGGGATAGCGTGGGGATCAATGAGCAGTTCTTC
>TRBV7-2|many|.|TRBJ2-5
CASSLGGASGTQYF
TGTGCCAGCAGCTTAGGAGGTGCATCTGGGACCCAGTACTTC
>TRBV21-1|.|.|TRBJ2-5
CASSRTPGGASGGETQYF
TGTGCCAGCAGCCGAACCCCGGGGGGGGCTAGCGGGGGAGAGACCCAGTACTTC
>TRBV9|.|.|TRBJ1-1
CASSDGGGGNTEAFF
TGTGCCAGCAGCGACGGAGGAGGGGGGAACACTGAAGCTTTCTTT
>TRBV5-1|.|.|TRBJ2-1
CASEGGGFMNEQFF
TGCGCCAGCGAGGGGGGGGGGTTCATGAATGAGCAGTTCTTC
>TRBV20-1|.|.|TRBJ2-3
CSARDGTSGTQYF
TGCAGTGCTAGAGATGGGACGTCCGGTACGCAGTATTTT
>TRBV7-8|.|TRBD2|TRBJ2-7
CASSLSSGGTYEQYF
TGTGCCAGCAGCTTATCCAGCGGGGGGACCTACGAGCAGTACTTC
>TRBV12-3/TRBV12-4|many|TRBD2|TRBJ2-7
CASSLVTSGPYEQYF
TGTGCCAGCAGTTTAGTGACTAGCGGCCCCTACGAGCAGTACTTC
>TRBV20-1|.|.|TRBJ1-3
CSADRRQQVSGNTIYF
TGCAGTGCCGACCGCCGACAACAGGTCTCTGGAAACACCATATATTTT
>TRBV5-1|.|TRBD1|TRBJ2-7
CASSSTLTGSYEQYF
TGCGCCAGCAGCTCGACCCTGACAGGGTCCTACGAGCAGTACTTC
>TRBV18|.|.|TRBJ2-7
CASSPGSFYEQYF
TGTGCCAGCTCCCCTGGGTCGTTCTACGAGCAGTACTTC
>TRBV12-3/TRBV12-4|.|.|TRBJ2-2
CASSPPPLFTGELFF
TGTGCCAGCAGTCCGCCCCCGTTATTCACCGGGGAGCTGTTTTTT
>TRBV27|few|.|TRBJ2-1
CASSLLLAPVIEQFF
TGTGCCAGCAGCCTCCTCCTTGCGCCTGTCATAGAGCAGTTCTTC
>TRBV2|many|TRBD1|TRBJ2-1
CATLWTGGTINEQFF
TGTGCCACCCTTTGGACAGGGGGCACTATCAATGAGCAGTTCTTC
>TRBV19|.|.|TRBJ1-5
CASSMAGNQPQHF
TGTGCCAGTAGTATGGCGGGGAATCAGCCCCAGCATTTT
>TRBV5-1|.|TRBD1|TRBJ1-1
CASSQGASNTEAFF
TGCGCCAGCAGCCAGGGGGCCAGCAACACTGAAGCTTTCTTT
>TRBV6-5|few|.|TRBJ2-7
CASAGDRDEQYF
TGTGCCAGCGCCGGGGATCGGGACGAGCAGTACTTC
>TRBV20-1|few|.|TRBJ2-5
CSAVPGRHQETQYF
TGCAGTGCAGTACCGGGACGGCACCAAGAGACCCAGTACTTC
>TRBV4-3|.|.|TRBJ2-1
CASSQAGAHNEQFF
TGCGCCAGCAGCCAAGCGGGAGCCCACAATGAGCAGTTCTTC
>TRBV5-1|few|.|TRBJ2-7
CASSFIPGPGEQYF
TGCGCCAGCAGCTTTATACCGGGACCGGGCGAGCAGTACTTC
>TRBV7-2|few|TRBD2|TRBJ2-5
CASSYLAGGETQYF
TGTGCCAGCAGCTACCTAGCGGGAGGCGAGACCCAGTACTTC
>TRBV29-1|.|.|TRBJ2-2
CSVTPSTVGELFF
TGCAGCGTTACGCCCTCAACTGTGGGGGAGCTGTTTTTT
>TRBV10-3|few|.|TRBJ1-1
CAIGRTGTEAFF
TGTGCCATCGGGAGGACGGGCACTGAAGCTTTCTTT
>TRBV5-6|few|.|TRBJ2-7
CASSLRHSYEQYF
TGTGCCAGCAGCTTGCGGCACTCCTACGAGCAGTACTTC
>TRBV7-6|.|TRBD1|TRBJ2-2
CASSSPGRGQHGELFF
TGTGCCAGCAGCTCCCCAGGCAGGGGGCAGCACGGGGAGCTGTTTTTT
>TRBV30|.|.|TRBJ1-1
CAWSSGMGPGAFF
TGTGCCTGGAGTTCTGGGATGGGGCCAGGAGCTTTCTTT
>TRBV27|few|.|TRBJ2-3
CASSGPGTLTTDTQYF
TGTGCCAGCAGTGGCCCCGGGACACTCACCACAGATACGCAGTATTTT
>TRBV28|few|.|TRBJ1-5
CASSLPGGNNQPQHF
TGTGCCAGCAGTCTCCCGGGGGGCAACAATCAGCCCCAGCATTTT
>TRBV5-1|.|.|TRBJ2-7
CASADGSYEQYF
TGCGCCAGCGCCGACGGAAGTTACGAGCAGTACTTC
>TRBV27|few|.|TRBJ2-1
CASSWDSPNEQFF
TGTGCCAGCAGTTGGGACTCCCCCAATGAGCAGTTCTTC